This is a list of T cell receptor beta chains from one sample in a study of spatial heterogeneity in lung cancer. TCRdb re-analysed the 5' RACE reads in MiXCR, keeping a single row per CDR3 protein. Of around 110,000 distinct CDR3 sequences detected, 12% appear once; the ten largest clones hold about 15%. Sequencing used PBMCs, obtained at follow-up. The receptors derive from a male donor with early-stage non-small cell lung cancer. CDR3s include the opening cysteine and the closing phenylalanine or tryptophan. The D gene is left open where the match is weak. Only part of the rows carry a size: once, few, many, or a class if the clone is expanded.

>many|-|TRBJ1-4|TRBV7-2
TGTGCCAGCAGCCCGCGGGGTCTCCCTAATGAAAAACTGTTTTTT
CASSPRGLPNEKLFF
>many|-|TRBJ1-1|TRBV4-3
TGCGCCAGCAGCCAAGAGCCAAAGGGGAACACTGAAGCTTTCTTT
CASSQEPKGNTEAFF
>few|TRBD2|TRBJ2-1|TRBV20-1
TGCAGTGCTAATACAGCGGGGGGGCCTAATGAGCAGTTCTTC
CSANTAGGPNEQFF
>-|-|TRBJ2-5|TRBV7-2
TGTGCCAGCAGCTCGAGGACTCCTTTCGTCGAGACCCAGTACTTC
CASSSRTPFVETQYF
>-|-|TRBJ2-7|TRBV6-1
TGTGCCAGCAGTGTCCCGACCACCTACGAGCAGTACTTC
CASSVPTTYEQYF
>few|-|TRBJ1-1|TRBV5-5
TGTGCCAGCAGCCGAAACGGGGAGCGAACTTTCTTT
CASSRNGERTFF
>few|TRBD1|TRBJ1-3|TRBV20-1
TGCAGTGCTAGAGAGAGGGGACAGGGGGCTTTTGGAAACACCATATATTTT
CSARERGQGAFGNTIYF
>-|-|TRBJ2-7|TRBV7-9
TGTGCCAGCAGCACCCACCGACCGGCCCAGTATAGCGGCGGGGTAGACGAGCAGTACTTC
CASSTHRPAQYSGGVDEQYF
>many|TRBD1|TRBJ2-6|TRBV20-1
TGCAGTGCTAGAGTTCTGACAGGGATGACTGGGGCCAACGTCCTGACTTTC
CSARVLTGMTGANVLTF
>-|TRBD1|TRBJ2-7|TRBV28
TGTGCCAGCAGTTTACCCCCGGGACAGGGGGTCGGGGAGCAGTACTTC
CASSLPPGQGVGEQYF
>many|-|TRBJ2-7|TRBV6-6
TGTGCCAGCAGTACAGGGAATGCCTACGAGCAGTACTTC
CASSTGNAYEQYF
>-|-|TRBJ1-2|TRBV7-2
TGTGCCAGCAGCCCCCGCAGCGGGGGCTATGGCTACACCTTC
CASSPRSGGYGYTF
>few|-|TRBJ2-2|TRBV28
TGTGCCAGCAGTTTTGAGAGAGGGAACACCGGGGAGCTGTTTTTT
CASSFERGNTGELFF
>few|TRBD1|TRBJ1-1|TRBV4-1
TGCGCCAGCAGCCAAGTACCACAGGGGTTGAACACTGAAGCTTTCTTT
CASSQVPQGLNTEAFF
>-|TRBD1|TRBJ2-2|TRBV6-4
TGTGCCAGCAGTGACTCCGGGACAGCCAACACCGGGGAGCTGTTTTTT
CASSDSGTANTGELFF
>-|-|TRBJ2-7|TRBV4-1
TGCGCCAGCAGCCAAGAGCCACCCGGGGGTTCCTTCGACGAGCAGTACTTC
CASSQEPPGGSFDEQYF
>-|-|TRBJ1-1|TRBV18
TGTGCCAGCTCACCTTTGGCCCTGAACACTGAAGCTTTCTTT
CASSPLALNTEAFF
>few|TRBD1|TRBJ2-4|TRBV14
TGTGCCAGCAGCTCCAGGGGGACAGGTAGCGGTGTTTCCAAAAACATTCAGTACTTC
CASSSRGTGSGVSKNIQYF
>many|TRBD2|TRBJ2-4|TRBV20-1
TGCAGTGCTATAGCGGGGGGGCTGAACATTCAGTACTTC
CSAIAGGLNIQYF
>few|-|TRBJ2-2|TRBV19
TGTGCCAGTATGGGGGGTAACACCGGGGAGCTGTTTTTT
CASMGGNTGELFF
>few|-|TRBJ1-1|TRBV6-2/TRBV6-3
TGTGCCAGCAGTTATACCATGAGGACTGAAGCTTTCTTT
CASSYTMRTEAFF
>few|-|TRBJ1-2|TRBV6-2/TRBV6-3
TGTGCCAGCACCCTAGCCGGTAGCGGCTACACCTTC
CASTLAGSGYTF
>once|-|TRBJ1-4|TRBV12-3/TRBV12-4
TGTGCCAGCAGTCCCTGGGGAGGGAATGAAAAACTGTTTTTT
CASSPWGGNEKLFF
>-|-|TRBJ2-6|TRBV6-2/TRBV6-3
TGTGCCAGCAGTTACTCGTGGGGTTACACTGGGGCCAACGTCCTGACTTTC
CASSYSWGYTGANVLTF
>-|-|TRBJ1-6|TRBV12-5
TGTGCTAGTGGTCCCGGGTCCAATTCACCCCTCCACTTT
CASGPGSNSPLHF
>many|TRBD1|TRBJ2-1|TRBV29-1
TGCAGCCTCCGTAGGGGGCAGCGAAATGAGCAGTTCTTC
CSLRRGQRNEQFF
>many|TRBD2|TRBJ2-1|TRBV9
TGTGCCAGCAGTACCGGGGGGATCCTCTACAATGAGCAGTTCTTC
CASSTGGILYNEQFF
>-|TRBD1|TRBJ1-5|TRBV5-6
TGTGCCAGCAGCTCGGGCGGACAGGGGATCAATCAGCCCCAGCATTTT
CASSSGGQGINQPQHF
>few|-|TRBJ2-7|TRBV11-3
TGTGCCAGCAGCTTTATGGACAGACCCTACGAGCAGTACTTC
CASSFMDRPYEQYF
>-|-|TRBJ2-7|TRBV6-6
TGTGCCAGCACCGATCCGCAGGGAAGCTACGAGCAGTACTTC
CASTDPQGSYEQYF
>-|-|TRBJ1-5|TRBV28
TGTGCCAGCAGTTTCGTCATGGGGGCGGGACAGCCCCAGCATTTT
CASSFVMGAGQPQHF
>-|TRBD1|TRBJ2-7|TRBV12-3/TRBV12-4
TGTGCCAGCAGTGTCCCGACAGGGTCCCGCTACGAGCAGTACTTC
CASSVPTGSRYEQYF
>few|TRBD1|TRBJ2-3|TRBV10-3
TGTGCCATCAGTGACTCTGGACAGGGGGCAGGGACGCAGTATTTT
CAISDSGQGAGTQYF
>few|-|TRBJ2-3|TRBV6-1
TGTGCCAGCAGAATTAAAGACGCGGTTTTGGGCGATACGCAGTATTTT
CASRIKDAVLGDTQYF
>many|-|TRBJ1-1|TRBV5-4
TGTGCCAGCAGCCGGGCGGGGAGGGACACTGAAGCTTTCTTT
CASSRAGRDTEAFF
>many|-|TRBJ2-7|TRBV28
TGTGCCAGCAGTTGGGCCTCGCAGGGGCACTACGAGCAGTACTTC
CASSWASQGHYEQYF
>many|-|TRBJ1-1|TRBV20-1
TGCAGTGCTAGAGATGAGGGGATCCCCATGAACACTGAAGCTTTCTTT
CSARDEGIPMNTEAFF
>-|-|TRBJ1-1|TRBV6-1
TGTGCCAGCACGAGCAGGGTAATGAACACTGAAGCTTTCTTT
CASTSRVMNTEAFF
>-|-|TRBJ2-7|TRBV10-3
TGTGCCATCACCCAGGGTTTCGAGCAGTACTTC
CAITQGFEQYF
>-|-|TRBJ1-5|TRBV6-5
TGTGCCAGCAGCGCAGGTTTTGGCAATCAGCCCCAGCATTTT
CASSAGFGNQPQHF
>many|-|TRBJ1-1|TRBV5-1
TGCGCCAGCAGCTTGGCCGTAGGAACCAACGGGATGAACACTGAAGCTTTCTTT
CASSLAVGTNGMNTEAFF